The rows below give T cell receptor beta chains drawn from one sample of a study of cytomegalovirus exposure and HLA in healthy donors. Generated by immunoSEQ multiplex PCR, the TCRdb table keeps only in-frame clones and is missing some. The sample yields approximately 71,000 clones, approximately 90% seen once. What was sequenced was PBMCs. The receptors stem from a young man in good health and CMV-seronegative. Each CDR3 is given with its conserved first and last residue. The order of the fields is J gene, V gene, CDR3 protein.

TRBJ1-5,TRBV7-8,CASSFSPNSNQPQHF
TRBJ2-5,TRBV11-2,CASSFGTGGYSWETQYF
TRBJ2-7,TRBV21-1,CASGTGSYEQYF
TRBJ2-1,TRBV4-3,CASSQVSGSSYNEQFF
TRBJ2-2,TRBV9,CASSTGQYNTGELFF
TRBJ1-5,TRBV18,CASQAGAGGNQPQHF
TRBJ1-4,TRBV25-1,CASNLRNEKLFF
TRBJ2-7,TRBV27,CASHAEGQGAYEQYF
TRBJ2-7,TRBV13,CASTLDRTYEQYF
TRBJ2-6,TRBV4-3,CASSQASSGANVLTF
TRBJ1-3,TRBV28,CATNGGRNTIYF
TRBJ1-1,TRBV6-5,CASSHRGQGEAFF
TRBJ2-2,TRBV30,CAWSVRGQDTGELFF
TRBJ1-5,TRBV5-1,CASSLEPGGAGNQPQHF
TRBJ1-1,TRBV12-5,CASGLVLGSRNTEAFF
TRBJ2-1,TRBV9,CASSVRRGREAEQFF
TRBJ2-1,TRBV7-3,CASSLTSFGEQFF
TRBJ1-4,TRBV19,CASSRGQGNEKLFF
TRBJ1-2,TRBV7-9,CASSLGKGQVGYTF
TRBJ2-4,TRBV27,CASSSYGQGVDIQYF
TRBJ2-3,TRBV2,CASNPDRVGDTQYF
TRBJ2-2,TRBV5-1,CASSRGGPNTGELFF
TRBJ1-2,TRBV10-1,CARWAPVRSGYTF
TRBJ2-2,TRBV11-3,CASSPAGTNLNTGELFF
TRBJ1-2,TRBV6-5,CASYGTGGDYGYTF
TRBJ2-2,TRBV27,CASMRGIVTGELFF
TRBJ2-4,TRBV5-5,CASFAGTGLDQAKNIQYF
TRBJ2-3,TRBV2,CASTSGTDTQYF
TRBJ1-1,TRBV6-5,CASSLNRGGNTEAFF
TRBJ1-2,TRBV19,CASSPYQGVRGRGYTF
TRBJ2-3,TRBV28,CASSFLASESTDTQYF
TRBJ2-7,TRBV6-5,CASGGRGPHEQYF
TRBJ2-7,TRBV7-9,CASSKGQGDYEQYF
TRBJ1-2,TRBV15,CATSRDRDRATGGSYGYTF
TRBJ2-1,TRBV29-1,CSVEGLWGDEQFF
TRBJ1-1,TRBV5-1,CASSLGPGTEAFF
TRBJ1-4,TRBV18,CASSTGQGDEKLFF
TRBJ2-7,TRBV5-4,CASSLKYSYEQYF
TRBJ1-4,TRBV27,CASSLGQRTTNEKLFF
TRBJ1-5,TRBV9,CASSPREGQPQHF
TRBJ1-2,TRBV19,CASSIDRGYYGYTF
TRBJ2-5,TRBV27,CASSSKGGPQETQYF
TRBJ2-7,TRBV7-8,CASSPGLAGYHEQYF
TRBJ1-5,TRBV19,CASSKLSGGSLNQPQHF
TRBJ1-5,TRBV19,CASINSLSEHQHF
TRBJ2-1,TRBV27,CASSHRDSYNEQFF
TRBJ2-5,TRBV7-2,CASSLGGTGGTQYF
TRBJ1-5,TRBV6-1,CASSETGNIAGQPQHF
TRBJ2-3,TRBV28,CASSLRLASTDTQYF
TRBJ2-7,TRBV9,CASSVTSGSLGEQYF
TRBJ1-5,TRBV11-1,CASSLAQGQPQHF
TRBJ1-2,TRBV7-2,CASSLGGQGSDYGYTF
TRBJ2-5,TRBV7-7,CASSAVPGTKQETQYF
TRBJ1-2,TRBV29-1,CSATGIYGYTF
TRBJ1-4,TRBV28,CASSKTRGRLNEKLFF
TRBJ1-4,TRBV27,CASSTGQARDGKLFF
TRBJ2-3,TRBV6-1,CASSPTRGGPDTQYF